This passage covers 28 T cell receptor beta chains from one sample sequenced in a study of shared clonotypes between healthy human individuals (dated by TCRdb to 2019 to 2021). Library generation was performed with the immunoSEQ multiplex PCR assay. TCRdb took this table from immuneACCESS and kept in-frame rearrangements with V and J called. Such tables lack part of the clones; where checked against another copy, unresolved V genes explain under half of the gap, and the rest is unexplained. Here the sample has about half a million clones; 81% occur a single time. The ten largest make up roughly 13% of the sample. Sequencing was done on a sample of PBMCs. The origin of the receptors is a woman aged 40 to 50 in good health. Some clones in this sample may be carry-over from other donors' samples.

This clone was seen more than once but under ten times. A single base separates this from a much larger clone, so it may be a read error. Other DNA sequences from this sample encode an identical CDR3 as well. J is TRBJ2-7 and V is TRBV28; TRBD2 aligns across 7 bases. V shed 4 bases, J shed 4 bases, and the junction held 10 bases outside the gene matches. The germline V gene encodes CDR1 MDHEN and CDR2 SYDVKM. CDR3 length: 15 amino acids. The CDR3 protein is CASSYPGGGPYEQYF. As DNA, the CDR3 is TGTGCCAGCAGTTACCCGGGAGGAGGACCTTACGAGCAGTACTTC.

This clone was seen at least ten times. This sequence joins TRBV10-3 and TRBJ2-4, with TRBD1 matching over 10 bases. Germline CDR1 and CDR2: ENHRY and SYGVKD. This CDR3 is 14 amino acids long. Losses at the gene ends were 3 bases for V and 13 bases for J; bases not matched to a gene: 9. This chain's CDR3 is CAISDLPGQGLQYF. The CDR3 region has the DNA TGTGCCATCAGTGACTTACCGGGACAGGGGTTGCAGTACTTC.

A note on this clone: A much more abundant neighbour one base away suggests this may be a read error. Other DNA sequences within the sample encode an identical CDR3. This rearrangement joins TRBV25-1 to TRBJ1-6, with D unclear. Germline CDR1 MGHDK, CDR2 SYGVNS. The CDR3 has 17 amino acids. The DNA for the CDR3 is TGTGCCAGCAGACGTGAAGGGCGCGGGTCCTACAATTCACCCCTCCACTTT. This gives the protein CASRREGRGSYNSPLHF.

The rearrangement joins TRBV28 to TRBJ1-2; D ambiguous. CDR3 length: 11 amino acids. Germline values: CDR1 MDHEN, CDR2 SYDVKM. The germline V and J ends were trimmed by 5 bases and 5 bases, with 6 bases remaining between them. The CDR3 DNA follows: TGTGCCAGCAGTCCGAGATATGGCTACACCTTC. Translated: CASSPRYGYTF.

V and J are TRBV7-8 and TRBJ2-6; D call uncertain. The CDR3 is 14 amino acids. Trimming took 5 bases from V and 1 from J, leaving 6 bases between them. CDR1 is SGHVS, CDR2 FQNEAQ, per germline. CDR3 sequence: CASSIRSGANVLTF. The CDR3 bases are TGTGCCAGCAGCATAAGATCTGGGGCCAACGTCCTGACTTTC.

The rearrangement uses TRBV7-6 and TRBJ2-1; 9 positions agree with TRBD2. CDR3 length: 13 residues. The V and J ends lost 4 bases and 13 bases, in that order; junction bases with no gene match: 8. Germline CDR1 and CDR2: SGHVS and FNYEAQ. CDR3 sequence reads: CASSSTGTSRQFF. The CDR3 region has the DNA TGTGCCAGCAGCTCAACTGGGACTAGCCGACAGTTCTTC.

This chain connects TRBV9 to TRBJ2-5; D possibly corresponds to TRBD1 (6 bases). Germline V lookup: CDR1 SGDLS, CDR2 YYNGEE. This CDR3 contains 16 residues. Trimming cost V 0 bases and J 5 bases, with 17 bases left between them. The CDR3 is CASSVDHRDAGETQYF. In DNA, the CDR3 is TGTGCCAGCAGCGTAGACCACAGGGATGCGGGCGAGACCCAGTACTTC.

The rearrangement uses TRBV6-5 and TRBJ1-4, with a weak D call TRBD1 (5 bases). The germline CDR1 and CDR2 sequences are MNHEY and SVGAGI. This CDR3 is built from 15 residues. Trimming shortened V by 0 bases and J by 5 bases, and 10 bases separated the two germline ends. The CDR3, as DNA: TGTGCCAGCAGTTACTCTACAGGACTCAATGAAAAACTGTTTTTT. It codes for CASSYSTGLNEKLFF.

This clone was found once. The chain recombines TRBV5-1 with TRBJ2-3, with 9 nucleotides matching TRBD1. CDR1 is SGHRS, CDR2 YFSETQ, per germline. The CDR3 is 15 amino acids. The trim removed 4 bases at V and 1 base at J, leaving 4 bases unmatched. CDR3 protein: CASSIRQGGTDTQYF. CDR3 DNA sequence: TGCGCCAGCAGCATAAGACAGGGGGGCACAGATACGCAGTATTTT.

CDR3 residues: CASSETSGGGEQYF. The CDR3, as DNA: TGCGCCAGCAGCGAGACTAGCGGGGGTGGAGAGCAGTACTTC. The chain combines TRBV4-3 with TRBJ2-7; 12 positions match TRBD2. The CDR3 is 14 amino acids. The junction had 6 bases not matched to a gene; V was cut back by 5 bases and J by 7 bases. Germline values: CDR1 LGHNA, CDR2 YSLEER.

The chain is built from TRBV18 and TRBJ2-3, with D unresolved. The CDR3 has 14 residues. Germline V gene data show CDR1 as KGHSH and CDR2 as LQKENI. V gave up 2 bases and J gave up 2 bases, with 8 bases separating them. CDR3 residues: CASSPIGFTDTQYF. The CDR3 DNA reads TGTGCCAGCTCACCAATTGGTTTCACAGATACGCAGTATTTT.

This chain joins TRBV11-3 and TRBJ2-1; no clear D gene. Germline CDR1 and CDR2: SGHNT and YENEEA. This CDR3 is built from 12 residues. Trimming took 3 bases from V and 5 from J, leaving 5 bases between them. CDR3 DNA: TGTGCCAGCAGCTTTCCCAACAATGAGCAGTTCTTC. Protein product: CASSFPNNEQFF. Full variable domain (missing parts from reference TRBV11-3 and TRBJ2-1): EAGVVQSPRYKIIEKKQPVAFWCNPISGHNTLYWYLQNLGQGPELLIRYENEEAVDDSQLPKDRFSAERLKGVDSTLKIQPAELGDSAVYLCASSFPNNEQFFGPGTRLTVL.

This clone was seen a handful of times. The chain's CDR3 is CASSTPRQGGGYTF. Here the CDR3 DNA reads TGTGCCAGCAGTACCCCCAGACAGGGGGGAGGCTACACCTTC. V usage is TRBV28 and J usage is TRBJ1-2; 9 nucleotides align to TRBD1. With V trimmed by 5 bases and J by 8 bases, 9 bases remained unmatched. The germline gives CDR1 MDHEN, CDR2 SYDVKM. The CDR3 has 14 residues.

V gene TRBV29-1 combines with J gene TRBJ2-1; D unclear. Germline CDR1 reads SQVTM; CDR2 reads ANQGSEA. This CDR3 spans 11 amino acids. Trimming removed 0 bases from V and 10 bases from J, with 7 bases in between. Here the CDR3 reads CSVEEIQEQFF. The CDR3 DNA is TGCAGCGTTGAAGAAATACAGGAGCAGTTCTTC.

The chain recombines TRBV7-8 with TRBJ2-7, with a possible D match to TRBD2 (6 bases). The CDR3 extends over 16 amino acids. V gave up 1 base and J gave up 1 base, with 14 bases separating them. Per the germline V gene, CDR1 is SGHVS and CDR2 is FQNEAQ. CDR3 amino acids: CASSLVGGVASYEQYF. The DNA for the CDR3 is TGTGCCAGCAGCTTAGTGGGGGGAGTTGCTTCCTACGAGCAGTACTTC.

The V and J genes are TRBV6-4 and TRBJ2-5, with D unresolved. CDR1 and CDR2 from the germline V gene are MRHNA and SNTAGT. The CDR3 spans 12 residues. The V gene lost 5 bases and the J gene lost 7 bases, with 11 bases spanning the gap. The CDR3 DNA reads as TGTGCCAGCAGTCCCATCCTGAGGACCCAGTACTTC. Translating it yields CASSPILRTQYF.

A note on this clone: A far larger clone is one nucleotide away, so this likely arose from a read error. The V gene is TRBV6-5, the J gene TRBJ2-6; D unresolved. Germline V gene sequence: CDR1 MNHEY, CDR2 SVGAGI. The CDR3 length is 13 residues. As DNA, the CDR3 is TGTGCCAGCAGGAGTCCTGGGGACAACGTCCTGACTTTC. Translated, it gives CASRSPGDNVLTF.

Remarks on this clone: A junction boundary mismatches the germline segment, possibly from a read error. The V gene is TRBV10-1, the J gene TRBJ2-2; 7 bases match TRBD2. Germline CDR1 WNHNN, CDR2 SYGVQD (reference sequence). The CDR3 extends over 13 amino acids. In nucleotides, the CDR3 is TGCGGGGTCCGGGGAGGGTGGCACCGGGGAGCTGTTTTT. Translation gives CGVRGGWHRGAVF.

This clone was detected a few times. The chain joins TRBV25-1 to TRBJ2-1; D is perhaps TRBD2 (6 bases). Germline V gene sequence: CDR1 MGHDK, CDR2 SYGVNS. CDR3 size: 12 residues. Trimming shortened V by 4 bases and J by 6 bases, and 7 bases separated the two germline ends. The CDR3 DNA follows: TGTGCCAGCAGTGGGGACTCCAATGAGCAGTTCTTC. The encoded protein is CASSGDSNEQFF.

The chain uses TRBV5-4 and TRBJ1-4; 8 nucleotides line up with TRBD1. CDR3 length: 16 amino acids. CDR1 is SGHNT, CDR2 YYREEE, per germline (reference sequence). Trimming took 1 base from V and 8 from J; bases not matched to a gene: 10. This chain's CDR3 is CASSLRGTGGREKLFF. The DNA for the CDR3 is TGTGCCAGCAGCTTGAGGGGTACAGGGGGTAGGGAAAAACTGTTTTTT.

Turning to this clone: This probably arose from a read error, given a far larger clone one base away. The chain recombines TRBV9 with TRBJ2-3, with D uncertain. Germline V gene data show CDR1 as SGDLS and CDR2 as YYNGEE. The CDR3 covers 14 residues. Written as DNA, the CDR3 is TGTGCCAGCAGCCCCGCCCTCCTAACAGATACGCAGTGTTTT. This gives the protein CASSPALLTDTQCF.

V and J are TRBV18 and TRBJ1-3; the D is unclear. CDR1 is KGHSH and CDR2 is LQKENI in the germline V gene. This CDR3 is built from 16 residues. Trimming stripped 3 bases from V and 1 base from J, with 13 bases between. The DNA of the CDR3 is TGTGCCAGCTCACCCACTCAGACGGGTTCTGGAAACACCATATATTTT. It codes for CASSPTQTGSGNTIYF.

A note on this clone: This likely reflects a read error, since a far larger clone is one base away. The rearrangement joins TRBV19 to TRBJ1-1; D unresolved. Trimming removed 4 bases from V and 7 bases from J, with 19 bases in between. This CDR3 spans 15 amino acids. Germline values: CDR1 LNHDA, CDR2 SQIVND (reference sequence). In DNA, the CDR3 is TGTGCCAGTAGTAGTTCCTGGTGGGATGGCGGTGAAGCTTTCTTT. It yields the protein CASSSSWWDGGEAFF.

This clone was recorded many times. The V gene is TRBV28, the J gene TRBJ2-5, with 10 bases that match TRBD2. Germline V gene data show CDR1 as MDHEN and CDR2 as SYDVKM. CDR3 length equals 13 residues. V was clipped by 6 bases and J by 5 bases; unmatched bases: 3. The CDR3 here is CASRTSGIETQYF. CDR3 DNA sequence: TGTGCCAGCAGAACTAGCGGGATTGAGACCCAGTACTTC.

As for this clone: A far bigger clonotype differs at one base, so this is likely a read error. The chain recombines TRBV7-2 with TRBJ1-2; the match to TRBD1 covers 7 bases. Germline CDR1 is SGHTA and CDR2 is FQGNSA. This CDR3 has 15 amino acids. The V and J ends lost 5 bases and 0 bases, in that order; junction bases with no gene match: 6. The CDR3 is CASSRGQEPNYGYTF. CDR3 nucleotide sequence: TGTGCCAGCAGCCGCGGACAGGAGCCTAACTATGGCTACACCTTC.

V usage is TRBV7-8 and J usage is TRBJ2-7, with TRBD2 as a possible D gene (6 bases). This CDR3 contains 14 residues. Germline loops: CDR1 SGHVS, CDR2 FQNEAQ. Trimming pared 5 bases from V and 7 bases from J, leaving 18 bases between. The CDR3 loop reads CASSLTGTLGEQYF. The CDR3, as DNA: TGTGCCAGCAGCCTGACGGGGACTCTAGGAGAGCAGTACTTC.

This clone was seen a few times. DNA for the CDR3: TGCGCCAGCAGACCGGGGACAGGGGTAATGGCCGGGGAGCTGTTTTTT. This codes for CASRPGTGVMAGELFF. The J gene is TRBJ2-2, the V gene TRBV5-1, with 10 nucleotides matching TRBD1. With V trimmed by 5 bases and J by 6 bases, 10 bases remained unmatched. The CDR3 totals 16 residues. Germline V gives CDR1 SGHRS, CDR2 YFSETQ.

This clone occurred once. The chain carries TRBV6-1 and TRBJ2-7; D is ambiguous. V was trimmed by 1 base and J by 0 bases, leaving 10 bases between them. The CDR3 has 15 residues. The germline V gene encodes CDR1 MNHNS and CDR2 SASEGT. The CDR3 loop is CASSEVRISSYEQYF. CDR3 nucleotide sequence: TGTGCCAGCAGTGAAGTCAGGATCAGCTCCTACGAGCAGTACTTC.